The sequence of this T cell receptor (beta chain) was determined in a study of cytomegalovirus exposure and HLA in healthy donors. Study in general: The same platform was used for the 100 to 150 validation repertoires as for the 600 to 700 first-cohort repertoires, as reported in a later analysis.

The donors were members of the approximately 130-subject validation cohort (separate from the approximately 670-subject first cohort). Findings and caveats of the study: Cytomegalovirus association was listed for 170 or so TCR beta chains.

Produced via immunoSEQ multiplex PCR; TCRdb's table is partial and in-frame only. The table lists around 150,000 clones, 70% to 90% of them singletons. V was pared by 6 bases and J by 0 bases, with 8 bases between. The germline V gene encodes CDR1 MDHEN and CDR2 SYDVKM. The CDR3 consists of 13 residues. This clone was observed a few times. Its matching antigen is unknown. Sequencing was carried out using PBMCs. The chain joins TRBV28 to TRBJ1-1; maybe TRBD1 (5 bases). This receptor was taken from a woman aged 25 to 39 in good health and CMV-seronegative. CDR3 DNA sequence: TGTGCCAGCAGCGCCAGGGTGAACACTGAAGCTTTCTTT. It specifies CASSARVNTEAFF.